This TCR beta chain was identified during a study of cytomegalovirus exposure and HLA in healthy donors. PCR involved 60 Vbeta and 13 Jbeta primers. Sequencing used immunoSEQ multiplex PCR; TCRdb keeps in-frame clones, though not all of them. Among 120,000 or so clones listed, about four fifths were seen once. Whole-study findings and limits: In a later analysis, donors in an Asian-associated ancestry cluster reportedly had fewer N-insertions in productive TCRs than the cohort mean. Cytomegalovirus association was assigned to about 150 TCR beta chains.

V lost 1 base, J lost 7 bases, and 7 bases stayed unmatched. CDR1 and CDR2 from the germline V gene are SGHKS and YYEKEE (reference sequence). This CDR3 spans 14 amino acids. As to this clone: Its antigen remains unidentified.

The material sequenced was PBMCs. The V gene is TRBV5-5, the J gene TRBJ1-2, with 7 bases lining up with TRBD1. The sequence was collected from a man aged 18 to 29 in good health and CMV-seronegative. The chain's CDR3 is CASSLLQGGSGYTF. The CDR3, as DNA: TGTGCCAGCAGCTTGTTACAAGGGGGCTCTGGCTACACCTTC. The complete variable domain, with remaining parts taken from reference TRBV5-5 and TRBJ1-2, reads DAGVTQSPTHLIKTRGQQVTLRCSPISGHKSVSWYQQVLGQGPQFIFQYYEKEERGRGNFPDRFSARQFPNYSSELNVNALLLGDSALYLCASSLLQGGSGYTFGSGTRLTVV.